This is a list of T cell receptor beta chains from one sample in a study of blood T cell repertoires in COVID-19. Using immunoSEQ multiplex PCR, the repertoire was profiled, and TCRdb retains in-frame clones only, with some absent. The table includes around 160,000 clones, roughly 88% detected once. Sequenced material: peripheral blood. Source of these receptors: a man younger than 35 with acute or convalescent COVID-19. Each CDR3 is given with its conserved first and last residue. The order of the fields is V gene, J gene, clone size, D gene, CDR3 protein, CDR3 DNA. The D gene is left open where the match is weak. Rows may omit the clone size; those that give it use once, few, many or a size class.

v_gene: TRBV19
j_gene: TRBJ2-7
abundance: NA
d_gene: TRBD1
CDR3aa: CASSIPGQGPYEQYF
CDR3nt: TGTGCCAGTAGTATTCCGGGACAGGGGCCCTACGAGCAGTACTTC

v_gene: TRBV3-1/TRBV3-2
j_gene: TRBJ2-7
abundance: NA
d_gene: NA
CDR3aa: CASSPLGGASSYEQYF
CDR3nt: TGTGCCAGCAGCCCCCTTGGTGGGGCTAGCTCCTACGAGCAGTACTTC

v_gene: TRBV5-1
j_gene: TRBJ1-2
abundance: NA
d_gene: NA
CDR3aa: CASSLDVENGYTF
CDR3nt: TGCGCCAGCAGCTTGGATGTGGAGAATGGCTACACCTTC

v_gene: TRBV18
j_gene: TRBJ2-2
abundance: few
d_gene: TRBD1
CDR3aa: CASSPSPRQGHPGNTGELFF
CDR3nt: TGTGCCAGCTCACCGTCGCCCCGACAGGGCCACCCGGGGAACACCGGGGAGCTGTTTTTT

v_gene: TRBV2
j_gene: TRBJ1-2
abundance: NA
d_gene: NA
CDR3aa: CASRWTETNYGYTF
CDR3nt: TGTGCCAGCAGATGGACAGAGACTAACTATGGCTACACCTTC

v_gene: TRBV18
j_gene: TRBJ1-1
abundance: NA
d_gene: TRBD1
CDR3aa: CASSRATGVGAEAFF
CDR3nt: TGTGCCAGCTCACGGGCAACAGGGGTTGGGGCTGAAGCTTTCTTT

v_gene: TRBV30
j_gene: TRBJ1-6
abundance: once
d_gene: TRBD1
CDR3aa: CAWSDDRDSPLHF
CDR3nt: TGTGCCTGGAGTGACGACAGGGATTCACCCCTCCACTTT

v_gene: TRBV7-9
j_gene: TRBJ2-7
abundance: few
d_gene: NA
CDR3aa: CASSLQAGNPYEQYF
CDR3nt: TGTGCCAGCAGCTTACAGGCAGGGAACCCCTACGAGCAGTACTTC

v_gene: TRBV6-5
j_gene: TRBJ2-7
abundance: few
d_gene: NA
CDR3aa: CASSRSGYEQYF
CDR3nt: TGTGCCAGCAGCCGGTCTGGTTACGAGCAGTACTTC

v_gene: TRBV27
j_gene: TRBJ1-2
abundance: once
d_gene: TRBD1
CDR3aa: CASSQTLGQGIGGYTF
CDR3nt: TGTGCCAGCAGTCAAACACTCGGACAGGGAATAGGTGGCTACACCTTC

v_gene: TRBV28
j_gene: TRBJ2-3
abundance: NA
d_gene: NA
CDR3aa: CASSGGHTDTQYF
CDR3nt: TGTGCCAGCAGTGGGGGACACACAGATACGCAGTATTTT

v_gene: TRBV5-1
j_gene: TRBJ2-2
abundance: NA
d_gene: NA
CDR3aa: CASSLEGVGELFF
CDR3nt: TGCGCCAGCAGCTTGGAGGGGGTCGGGGAGCTGTTTTTT

v_gene: TRBV19
j_gene: TRBJ2-1
abundance: NA
d_gene: NA
CDR3aa: CATLRAGSNEQFF
CDR3nt: TGTGCCACCCTACGGGCTGGGAGCAATGAGCAGTTCTTC

v_gene: TRBV6-5
j_gene: TRBJ1-2
abundance: NA
d_gene: NA
CDR3aa: CASSPGHTNYGYTF
CDR3nt: TGTGCCAGCAGCCCGGGACACACTAACTATGGCTACACCTTC

v_gene: TRBV28
j_gene: TRBJ1-1
abundance: NA
d_gene: NA
CDR3aa: CASTSNTEAFF
CDR3nt: TGTGCCAGCACCTCGAACACTGAAGCTTTCTTT

v_gene: TRBV5-6
j_gene: TRBJ1-1
abundance: NA
d_gene: NA
CDR3aa: CASSLPGGTEAFF
CDR3nt: TGTGCCAGCAGCTTACCGGGGGGCACTGAAGCTTTCTTT

v_gene: TRBV7-2
j_gene: TRBJ2-7
abundance: NA
d_gene: TRBD1
CDR3aa: CASSLGVGGMGEQYF
CDR3nt: TGTGCCAGCAGCTTAGGGGTAGGGGGCATGGGCGAGCAGTACTTC

v_gene: TRBV12-5
j_gene: TRBJ2-2
abundance: NA
d_gene: TRBD2
CDR3aa: CASAADLAGNTGELFF
CDR3nt: TGTGCTAGTGCCGCCGACCTAGCGGGTAACACCGGGGAGCTGTTTTTT

v_gene: TRBV5-1
j_gene: TRBJ2-3
abundance: NA
d_gene: NA
CDR3aa: CASSLAILALTDTQYF
CDR3nt: TGCGCCAGCAGCTTGGCCATACTAGCTCTCACAGATACGCAGTATTTT

v_gene: TRBV14
j_gene: TRBJ2-1
abundance: NA
d_gene: NA
CDR3aa: CASSQDVPGRQFF
CDR3nt: TGTGCCAGCAGCCAAGACGTGCCGGGGAGGCAGTTCTTC

v_gene: TRBV7-2
j_gene: TRBJ1-1
abundance: NA
d_gene: NA
CDR3aa: CASSLGRATEAFF
CDR3nt: TGTGCCAGCAGCTTAGGCAGGGCCACTGAAGCTTTCTTT

v_gene: TRBV24-1
j_gene: TRBJ1-2
abundance: NA
d_gene: NA
CDR3aa: CATSVGEAGPPGYGYTF
CDR3nt: TGTGCCACCAGTGTGGGGGAGGCAGGGCCGCCGGGCTATGGCTACACCTTC

v_gene: TRBV6-4
j_gene: TRBJ2-1
abundance: NA
d_gene: TRBD2
CDR3aa: CASSRGLAESNEQFF
CDR3nt: TGTGCCAGCAGTCGGGGACTAGCGGAAAGTAATGAGCAGTTCTTC

v_gene: TRBV6-5
j_gene: TRBJ2-7
abundance: NA
d_gene: NA
CDR3aa: CASSYGQNYEQYF
CDR3nt: TGTGCCAGCAGTTACGGACAGAACTACGAGCAGTACTTC

v_gene: TRBV18
j_gene: TRBJ1-1
abundance: NA
d_gene: TRBD1
CDR3aa: CASSPSTGANTEAFF
CDR3nt: TGTGCCAGCTCACCCTCGACAGGGGCGAACACTGAAGCTTTCTTT

v_gene: TRBV19
j_gene: TRBJ2-1
abundance: NA
d_gene: TRBD2
CDR3aa: CASSRTSSYNEQFF
CDR3nt: TGTGCCAGTAGCAGGACTAGCTCCTACAATGAGCAGTTCTTC

v_gene: TRBV6-5
j_gene: TRBJ2-2
abundance: NA
d_gene: NA
CDR3aa: CASSYTTLNTGELFF
CDR3nt: TGTGCCAGCAGTTACACGACACTGAACACCGGGGAGCTGTTTTTT

v_gene: TRBV19
j_gene: TRBJ1-2
abundance: NA
d_gene: NA
CDR3aa: CASSISVYGYTF
CDR3nt: TGTGCCAGTAGTATCTCCGTTTATGGCTACACCTTC

v_gene: TRBV6-5
j_gene: TRBJ2-7
abundance: NA
d_gene: NA
CDR3aa: CASSYREPNGYEQYF
CDR3nt: TGTGCCAGCAGTTACAGGGAGCCCAATGGCTACGAGCAGTACTTC

v_gene: TRBV5-5
j_gene: TRBJ2-7
abundance: NA
d_gene: TRBD1
CDR3aa: CASSLGLGQGGQYF
CDR3nt: TGTGCCAGCAGCTTGGGTCTCGGACAGGGAGGGCAGTACTTC

v_gene: TRBV29-1
j_gene: TRBJ2-7
abundance: NA
d_gene: NA
CDR3aa: CSVVIQGERDEQYF
CDR3nt: TGCAGCGTTGTAATACAGGGTGAAAGGGACGAGCAGTACTTC

v_gene: TRBV9
j_gene: TRBJ1-1
abundance: NA
d_gene: NA
CDR3aa: CASSALERMNTEAFF
CDR3nt: TGTGCCAGCAGCGCCCTAGAGAGGATGAACACTGAAGCTTTCTTT

v_gene: TRBV6-1
j_gene: TRBJ2-3
abundance: NA
d_gene: NA
CDR3aa: CASSEARETVLF
CDR3nt: TGTGCCAGCAGTGAAGCGAGAGAGACAGTCCTGTTT

v_gene: TRBV4-1
j_gene: TRBJ2-7
abundance: NA
d_gene: TRBD2
CDR3aa: CASSQDFSGLTFYEQYF
CDR3nt: TGCGCCAGCAGCCAAGATTTTTCGGGACTAACTTTCTACGAGCAGTACTTC

v_gene: TRBV10-2
j_gene: TRBJ2-7
abundance: NA
d_gene: NA
CDR3aa: CASSESAGQYF
CDR3nt: TGCGCCAGCAGTGAGTCGGCAGGGCAGTACTTC

v_gene: TRBV25-1
j_gene: TRBJ2-1
abundance: NA
d_gene: NA
CDR3aa: CASSELQAEQFF
CDR3nt: TGTGCCAGCAGTGAACTCCAAGCCGAGCAGTTCTTC

v_gene: TRBV2
j_gene: TRBJ2-3
abundance: NA
d_gene: TRBD1
CDR3aa: CASSESTGGKDTQYF
CDR3nt: TGTGCCAGCAGTGAATCGACAGGGGGCAAAGATACGCAGTATTTT

v_gene: TRBV5-1
j_gene: TRBJ2-7
abundance: NA
d_gene: NA
CDR3aa: CASSSFGDGYEQYF
CDR3nt: TGCGCCAGCAGCTCATTTGGAGACGGCTACGAGCAGTACTTC

v_gene: TRBV5-4
j_gene: TRBJ2-5
abundance: NA
d_gene: TRBD2
CDR3aa: CASSWWGGLEKETQYF
CDR3nt: TGTGCCAGCAGCTGGTGGGGGGGACTAGAGAAAGAGACCCAGTACTTC

v_gene: TRBV2
j_gene: TRBJ2-7
abundance: NA
d_gene: NA
CDR3aa: CASGGRLTYEQYF
CDR3nt: TGTGCCAGCGGGGGCAGGCTTACCTACGAGCAGTACTTC

v_gene: TRBV19
j_gene: TRBJ1-5
abundance: NA
d_gene: NA
CDR3aa: CASSVYRESNQPQHF
CDR3nt: TGTGCCAGTAGTGTGTACAGGGAAAGCAATCAGCCCCAGCATTTT

v_gene: TRBV5-6
j_gene: TRBJ2-7
abundance: once
d_gene: TRBD2
CDR3aa: CASSSLGGSPVGYSYEQYF
CDR3nt: TGTGCCAGCAGCTCGCTCGGCGGGAGCCCCGTAGGCTACTCCTACGAGCAGTACTTC

v_gene: TRBV6-5
j_gene: TRBJ1-5
abundance: NA
d_gene: NA
CDR3aa: CASSTPGSNQPQHF
CDR3nt: TGTGCCAGCAGTACACCAGGGTCCAATCAGCCCCAGCATTTT

v_gene: TRBV6-5
j_gene: TRBJ1-6
abundance: few
d_gene: NA
CDR3aa: CASSRTAAYNSPLHF
CDR3nt: TGTGCCAGCAGTAGGACAGCGGCCTATAATTCACCCCTCCACTTT

v_gene: TRBV11-2
j_gene: TRBJ1-4
abundance: once
d_gene: TRBD1
CDR3aa: CASSSTRGLREKLFF
CDR3nt: TGTGCCAGCAGCTCAACCAGGGGGTTGCGTGAAAAACTGTTTTTT

v_gene: TRBV5-1
j_gene: TRBJ1-1
abundance: NA
d_gene: NA
CDR3aa: CASSLDTAREAFF
CDR3nt: TGCGCCAGCAGCTTGGACACCGCCCGTGAAGCTTTCTTT

v_gene: TRBV7-6
j_gene: TRBJ2-3
abundance: NA
d_gene: TRBD2
CDR3aa: CASTLAGGPGGTQYF
CDR3nt: TGTGCCAGCACCCTAGCGGGGGGGCCTGGGGGTACGCAGTATTTT

v_gene: TRBV7-2
j_gene: TRBJ2-7
abundance: few
d_gene: NA
CDR3aa: CASSLELFPYEQYF
CDR3nt: TGTGCCAGCAGCTTAGAACTCTTCCCCTACGAGCAGTACTTC